This T cell receptor beta chain came from a study of PD-L1 blockade in urothelial cancer. Overall study context: The number of prior chemotherapy regimens per patient was 0 to 3. At 3 weeks (second dose) and 6 weeks after starting treatment, blood was analyzed.

The time point was: pretreatment peripheral blood. Each patient gave between 1 and 8 samples, pretreatment and on-treatment. Germline CDR1 PRHDT, CDR2 FYEKMQ (reference sequence). J gave up 2 bases and V 7 bases, and 4 bases lay outside the gene matches. The CDR3 spans 14 residues. Each PCR had synthetic TCR analog templates added to it as a spike-in. Assay: immunoSEQ multiplex PCR; the TCRdb copy retains only in-frame clones and omits some. The data contain more than 55,000 clones, 70% to 90% of them seen just once; the ten biggest clones take up roughly 1.6%. This sequence joins TRBV13 and TRBJ2-3; TRBD2 agrees at 9 bases. Sequencing used PBMCs, obtained around atezolizumab (anti-PD-L1) treatment. This receptor was taken from a man aged 70 or older with urothelial cancer. CDR3 sequence (DNA): TGTGCCAGCACTTTAGCGGGAGTCACAGATACGCAGTATTTT. It is translated as CASTLAGVTDTQYF.